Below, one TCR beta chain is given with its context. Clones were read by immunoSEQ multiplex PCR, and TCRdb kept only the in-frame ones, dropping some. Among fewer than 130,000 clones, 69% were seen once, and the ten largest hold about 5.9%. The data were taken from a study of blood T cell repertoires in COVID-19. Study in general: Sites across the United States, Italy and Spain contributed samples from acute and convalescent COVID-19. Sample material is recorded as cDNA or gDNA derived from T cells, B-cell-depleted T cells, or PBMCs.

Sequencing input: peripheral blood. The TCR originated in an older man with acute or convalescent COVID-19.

CDR3 nucleotide sequence: TGTGCCAGCATCCCCCGGCGGGGGATCCAAGAGACCCAGTACTTC. Translation gives CASIPRRGIQETQYF. The chain combines TRBV6-6 with TRBJ2-5; 7 positions match TRBD2. The junction had 9 bases not matched to a gene; V was cut back by 7 bases and J by 1 base. Germline V lookup: CDR1 MNHNY, CDR2 SVGAGI (reference sequence). This CDR3 is built from 15 residues.